This T cell receptor (beta chain) was profiled in a study of blood T cell repertoires in COVID-19 (dated by TCRdb to the early 2020s). Context from the whole study: Collaborator samples came from the United States, Italy and Spain and covered acute and convalescent phases of COVID-19. The samples were drawn from the first 160 participants of the ongoing ImmuneRACE study and from over a thousand subjects provided by 6 global collaborators. The sample metadata nearly always contained a de-identified subject ID, COVID-19 status, age in years and sex. The dataset comprised deeply sampled blood TCRbeta repertoires from subjects exposed to, actively infected with, or recovered from COVID-19. The repertoires were released in a freely available public database meant as a resource for research on the immune response to SARS-CoV-2. HLA class I and class II types, where available, came from metadata supplied by the sample provider rather than from assay-based typing. The material from the prospective study consisted of cDNA or gDNA derived from T cells, B-cell-depleted T cells, or PBMCs.

TCRbeta CDR3 regions were amplified from genomic DNA using the immunoSEQ Assay, a bias-controlled multiplex PCR. Concerning the study's data processing: Within the assay, amplification of reference gene primers was used to estimate how many nucleated cells each sample contained. Sequence reads were collapsed and filtered to measure the absolute abundance of every unique TCRbeta CDR3 rearrangement. For each sample, productive Simpson clonality was calculated as the square root of Simpson's diversity index across productive rearrangements. This is the immuneACCESS table as TCRdb keeps it, with only in-frame sequences that have V and J called. A part of the clones is gone; compared with another copy, unresolved V genes explain less than half, and the rest is unexplained. V, J and clone size derive from that table, while D and trimming were established from the DNA sequence. Counted in this sample were roughly 380,000 clones; roughly 87% of them appeared once. The ten largest clones take up about 2.7% of the sample.

Relative to germline, V is 2 bases shorter and J is 3 bases shorter, with 9 bases between their ends. Measured from the cysteine to the phenylalanine, the CDR3 is 14 residues long. Only the CDR3 region is kept as DNA, spanning 42 bases read in frame from base 1. According to the germline V gene, CDR1 reads ENHRY and CDR2 reads SYGVKD. Note on this clone: Its antigen is not yet known. No base qualities exist here, and no much larger clone lies one base off it.

What the research found in general, with its limitations: The quantity of clinical and demographic metadata differed by source and by participant and was supplied without curation.

Participants in the prospective study were enrolled through a virtual design, were aged roughly 18 to 90 years, and lived in under 25 United States geographic areas. Cohort assignment in the prospective study relied on participant-reported clinical history from a screening survey and a study questionnaire. Recovered participants in ImmuneRACE Cohort 3 were defined as having two consecutive negative NP/OP PCR tests, clearance from a healthcare professional, or resolution of symptoms. In the prospective study, whole blood, serum and a nasopharyngeal or oropharyngeal swab were collected from each participant by mobile phlebotomists. Prospective study participants could optionally give additional blood draws and questionnaires over an approximately two-month period. Before DNA extraction, prospective study blood samples were shipped either frozen or at room temperature.

This TCR came from a young woman who had recovered from COVID-19. Recombination joined TRBV10-3 with TRBJ2-3; no D gene call is confident. The sample was PBMCs or T cells enriched from blood (not recorded which). The DNA sequence is as follows: TGTGCCATCAGTGAGAGTGGGCCTACAGATACGCAGTATTTT. Its coded protein is CAISESGPTDTQYF.